These T cell receptor beta chains were read from a single sample in a study of regulatory T cells in long-lasting Graves disease. Each CDR3 protein is one row after TCRdb ran MiXCR on the multiplex PCR reads. The data contain under 300,000 distinct CDR3 sequences, around 19% of them singletons. This sample was shared with a second study, whose subject was T cells in Graves' hyperthyroidism and ophthalmopathy.

This specimen consisted of peripheral blood mononuclear cells (PBMCs), obtained at new diagnosis, from a patient treated with antithyroid drugs. The receptors derive from a woman aged 30 to 39 with Graves disease. Both conserved end residues are part of each CDR3. The D gene is left open where the match is weak. Where a row states a size, it is once, few, many or the class of an expanded clone; other rows omit it.

J | D | size | V | DNA | CDR3
TRBJ1-1 | . | many | TRBV4-2 | TGTGCCAGCAGCCCAATCGGTGGGAACACTGAAGCTTTCTTT | CASSPIGGNTEAFF
TRBJ1-3 | . | . | TRBV4-1 | TGCGCCAGCAGCCAAGAGGCAGTCGGATGGGGGAACACCATATATTTT | CASSQEAVGWGNTIYF
TRBJ1-1 | . | many | TRBV18 | TGTGCCAGCTCACCACCGGGACTTAACACTGAAGCTTTCTTT | CASSPPGLNTEAFF
TRBJ1-1 | TRBD1 | many | TRBV19 | TGTGCCTGTTCCCGGCTTGACAGGGCCTCGAACACTGAAGCTTTCTTT | CACSRLDRASNTEAFF
TRBJ2-1 | TRBD2 | . | TRBV11-2 | TGTGCCAGCAGCCCCTCCGGGACTAGCGGGGGGGGTGAGCAGTTCTTC | CASSPSGTSGGGEQFF
TRBJ1-6 | . | many | TRBV20-1 | TGCAGTGCTTTCGGGTACGATGAGGCCTCACCCCTCCACTTT | CSAFGYDEASPLHF
TRBJ1-3 | . | . | TRBV20-1 | TGCAGTCCACGTTCTGGAAACACCATATATTTT | CSPRSGNTIYF
TRBJ1-5 | TRBD1 | . | TRBV19 | TGTGCCAGTACCTCCGGGACAGGGGACAATCAGCCCCAGCATTTT | CASTSGTGDNQPQHF
TRBJ2-1 | TRBD2 | . | TRBV3-1 | TGTGCCAGCAGCCAAGCAGCTGGGGAGGGGAGCTCCTACAATGAGCAGTTCTTC | CASSQAAGEGSSYNEQFF
TRBJ2-5 | . | many | TRBV20-1 | TGCAGTGCTGCACGGGTGCGGGGCGGACAAGAGACCCAGTACTTC | CSAARVRGGQETQYF
TRBJ2-7 | . | many | TRBV18 | TGTGCCAGCTCACGGGCGACGGAAGAGCAGTACTTC | CASSRATEEQYF
TRBJ2-3 | . | many | TRBV5-1 | TGCGCCAGCAGCTTTTCGGGCGGGGCTCCTTCTACGCAGTATTTT | CASSFSGGAPSTQYF
TRBJ1-5 | . | many | TRBV12-3/TRBV12-4 | TGTGCCAGCAGTTTAGATGGTAGCGGATATAGCAATCAGCCCCAGCATTTT | CASSLDGSGYSNQPQHF
TRBJ2-2 | . | many | TRBV5-1 | TGCGCCAGCAGCTTAGCATCGAACACCGGGGAGCTGTTTTTT | CASSLASNTGELFF
TRBJ2-3 | . | few | TRBV27 | TGTGCCAGCAGGTCGGGGGGCCTGACAGATACGCAGTATTTT | CASRSGGLTDTQYF
TRBJ2-7 | . | many | TRBV6-2/TRBV6-3 | TGTGCCACTTACACGCGAGGGCAGTCCTACGAGCAGTACTTC | CATYTRGQSYEQYF
TRBJ2-3 | . | many | TRBV5-8 | TGTGCCAGCAGCTTGGTACGGGGGCGAGGCGCAGATACGCAGTATTTT | CASSLVRGRGADTQYF
TRBJ1-2 | TRBD1 | many | TRBV4-1 | TGCGCCAGCAGTATGACAGGGGGAGAATATGGCTACACCTTC | CASSMTGGEYGYTF
TRBJ2-5 | TRBD1 | many | TRBV7-9 | TGTGCCAGCAGCCAAAGGGACAGCCGGACCCAGTACTTC | CASSQRDSRTQYF
TRBJ2-1 | TRBD2 | many | TRBV7-3 | TGTGCCAGCAGCTTTAGCGGGGGGGCAGTGGAGCAGTTCTTC | CASSFSGGAVEQFF
TRBJ2-7 | . | many | TRBV12-3/TRBV12-4 | TGTGCCAGCAGTCGTTCTGTGGACGAGCAGTACTTC | CASSRSVDEQYF
TRBJ1-5 | . | many | TRBV4-1 | TGCGCCAGCAGCCCAGGAATAATTAGCAATCAGCCCCAGCATTTT | CASSPGIISNQPQHF
TRBJ1-5 | . | many | TRBV29-1 | TGCAGCGTTGCCCAGGGCAATCAGCCCCAGCATTTT | CSVAQGNQPQHF
TRBJ2-2 | . | many | TRBV5-1 | TGCGCCAGCAGCTTGTACAGGGCTGAACGCACCGGGGAGCTGTTTTTT | CASSLYRAERTGELFF
TRBJ1-6 | . | few | TRBV6-1 | TGTGCCAGCACGAAGAGCTCCTATAATTCACCCCTCCACTTT | CASTKSSYNSPLHF
TRBJ1-2 | TRBD1 | many | TRBV7-9 | TGTGCCAGCAGCACGGACAGGGGAAACTATGGCTACACCTTC | CASSTDRGNYGYTF
TRBJ1-5 | . | few | TRBV27 | TGTGCCAGCAGTGGCTCGGGGCCCCCTATAGCAATCGCCCAGCATTTT | CASSGSGPPIAIAQHF
TRBJ2-7 | . | . | TRBV14 | TGTGCCAGCAGCTCGTTCGGCAGGTTCGAGCAGTACTTC | CASSSFGRFEQYF
TRBJ1-1 | . | few | TRBV7-2 | TGTGCCAGCAGCCGCAAATCGACAGCTGAAGCTTTCTTT | CASSRKSTAEAFF
TRBJ1-5 | . | many | TRBV2 | TGTGCCAGCAGTGAAAGTCTGGGGATTCGTGGCAGCAATCAGCCCCAGCATTTT | CASSESLGIRGSNQPQHF
TRBJ1-2 | . | many | TRBV20-1 | TGCAGTGCTAGAGGGGGGCAGAGCTATGGCTACACCTTC | CSARGGQSYGYTF
TRBJ2-7 | TRBD1 | . | TRBV29-1 | TGCAGCGGGGGACAGGGATCCTACGAGCAGTACTTC | CSGGQGSYEQYF
TRBJ1-4 | . | few | TRBV9 | TGTGCCAGCAGCGTAACACCGGTTGCAACTAATGAAAAACTGTTTTTT | CASSVTPVATNEKLFF
TRBJ1-4 | TRBD1 | . | TRBV4-1 | TGCGCCAGCAGCCAACCAGGGGGGGAAAAACTGTTTTTT | CASSQPGGEKLFF
TRBJ1-1 | . | many | TRBV6-1 | TGTGCCAGCAGCGCGGGGGGTGGTTCTGAAGCTTTCTTT | CASSAGGGSEAFF
TRBJ2-1 | TRBD2 | . | TRBV12-3/TRBV12-4 | TGTGCCAGCAGTTTCCAACTAGCGGGGGGCGGCACCTACAATGAGCAGTTCTTC | CASSFQLAGGGTYNEQFF
TRBJ1-1 | . | many | TRBV5-4 | TGTGCCAGCAGCTTGGGCGGGCGCGGATTCGGGGCTGAAGCTTTCTTT | CASSLGGRGFGAEAFF
TRBJ1-2 | TRBD1 | many | TRBV12-3/TRBV12-4 | TGTGCCAGCAGTTTACAGGGGGCCGACTATGGCTACACCTTC | CASSLQGADYGYTF
TRBJ1-1 | . | many | TRBV7-2 | TGTGCCAGCAGCCTCACCGCACAGTACATGAACACTGAAGCTTTCTTT | CASSLTAQYMNTEAFF
TRBJ2-7 | TRBD2 | . | TRBV27 | TGTGCCAGCAGTTTAACTAGCGGGAGGGTCTACGAGCAGTACTTC | CASSLTSGRVYEQYF
TRBJ1-3 | . | few | TRBV9 | TGTGCCAGCGGTAGGGCTGGAAACACCATATATTTT | CASGRAGNTIYF
TRBJ1-6 | . | many | TRBV5-1 | TGCGCCAGCTCCCTCCAGGGAGATAATTCACCCCTCCACTTT | CASSLQGDNSPLHF
TRBJ1-1 | . | many | TRBV7-2 | TGTGCCAGCAGCTTAAACTCCATGGACGCTGAAGCTTTCTTT | CASSLNSMDAEAFF
TRBJ1-2 | . | few | TRBV5-1 | TGCGCCAGCAGCTTGGCCTTGGACAACCCCTATGGCTACACCTTC | CASSLALDNPYGYTF
TRBJ2-5 | . | many | TRBV12-5 | TGTGCTAGTGGTTTGGCCCAGGGGCGGCGTGGACAAGAGACCCAGTACTTC | CASGLAQGRRGQETQYF
TRBJ1-3 | . | . | TRBV20-1 | TGCAGTGCTCCTAGGAGCTCTGGAAACACCATATATTTT | CSAPRSSGNTIYF
TRBJ1-1 | . | many | TRBV10-2 | TGCGCCAGCAGGCAAGACAGGGAAGCTTTCTTT | CASRQDREAFF
TRBJ2-7 | TRBD1 | . | TRBV12-3/TRBV12-4 | TGTGCCAGCAGCCCGCGACGGGACAGGGCTGTTTTTGGCGAGCAGTACTTC | CASSPRRDRAVFGEQYF
TRBJ1-4 | . | few | TRBV29-1 | TGCAGCGTTGCACAGGGAATGTATGAAAAACTGTTTTTT | CSVAQGMYEKLFF